Following are 2 T cell receptor beta chains from one sample sequenced in a study of CD8 T cells in ankylosing spondylitis. General study results and limits: Made up of fewer than ten highly homologous variants, a TCR beta motif appeared characteristic of ankylosing spondylitis blood.

TCRdb redid the calling of the 5' RACE reads with MiXCR, one entry per CDR3 protein. Seen here are fewer than 750,000 distinct CDR3 sequences, roughly 19% observed once, and the top ten hold 19%. The antigens for these receptors are not known. The sequencing sample was made of blood, either unsorted or a sorted T cell fraction (not recorded which). The receptors here all came from a male donor with ankylosing spondylitis.

In this sample, this clonotype turned up a few times. The chain couples TRBV5-1 to TRBJ1-5; maybe TRBD1 (6 bases). CDR3 length equals 15 residues. The ends were cut back, 4 bases at V and 5 bases at J, with 16 bases in the middle. The V gene's germline CDR1 is SGHRS and CDR2 YFSETQ. CDR3 region: CASSPVGDNDQPQHF. The CDR3 DNA sequence: TGCGCCAGCAGCCCGGTGGGGGACAACGATCAGCCCCAGCATTTT.

The chain couples TRBV20-1 to TRBJ2-7; 10 bases map to TRBD1. Per germline, CDR1 DFQATT and CDR2 SNEGSKA (reference sequence). The CDR3 extends over 14 amino acids. V lost 0 bases and J lost 5; bases outside the gene matches: 4. The CDR3 here is CSARDDRGLNEQYF. CDR3 DNA: TGCAGTGCTAGAGATGACAGGGGGCTCAACGAGCAGTACTTC.